One sample yielded the 12 T cell receptor beta chains listed below, sequenced in a study of vaccination and CD4 T cells after COVID-19. TCRdb processed the PCR reads anew with MiXCR; each CDR3 protein has one entry. The sample shows approximately 20,000 distinct CDR3 sequences, around 60% of them seen only once. Sequenced here: CD4+ T cells from blood, sampled before SARS-CoV-2 vaccination. These TCRs come from a human donor who had recovered from COVID-19.

The chain employs TRBV20-1 and TRBJ2-2; a weak D match, TRBD2 (5 bases). Germline V gives CDR1 DFQATT, CDR2 SNEGSKA (reference sequence). Trimming left V 5 bases short and J 1 base short, with 14 bases between. The CDR3 runs to 15 residues. The CDR3 loop reads CSALTGNLNTGELFF. In DNA, the CDR3 is TGCAGTGCTCTCACGGGGAACTTGAACACCGGGGAGCTGTTTTTT.

The J gene is TRBJ2-7, the V gene TRBV5-1; D assignment may be TRBD1 or TRBD2 (6 bases each). With 0 bases removed from V and 3 bases from J, the gap between germline ends came to 10 bases. CDR1 is SGHRS, CDR2 YFSETQ, per germline. The CDR3 totals 14 residues. Here the CDR3 DNA reads TGCGCCAGCAGCTTGGGGGGGGCGGGCTACGAGCAGTACTTC. This translates into CASSLGGAGYEQYF.

J is TRBJ2-3 and V is TRBV28, with no clear D. V was cut by 2 bases and J by 1 base, with 10 bases left in between. This CDR3 comprises 15 residues. Germline loops: CDR1 MDHEN, CDR2 SYDVKM. The CDR3: CASSLVSSRTDTQYF. CDR3 coding DNA: TGTGCCAGCAGTTTAGTTAGCTCTCGCACAGATACGCAGTATTTT.

V and J are TRBV6-5 and TRBJ2-3; 7 positions agree with TRBD2. Per germline, CDR1 MNHEY and CDR2 SVGAGI. After removal of 4 bases from V and 4 bases from J, the junction contained 8 bases not matched to a gene. This CDR3 has 15 residues. CDR3 sequence reads: CASSSRLAPADTQYF. The CDR3 DNA sequence: TGTGCCAGCAGTTCTCGACTAGCACCAGCAGATACGCAGTATTTT.

The chain employs TRBV27 and TRBJ2-5; D call uncertain. CDR1 is MNHEY and CDR2 is SMNVEV in the germline V gene (reference sequence). V dropped 2 bases and J dropped 1 base, with 11 bases sitting between them. The CDR3 is 15 amino acids. Here the CDR3 DNA reads TGTGCCAGCAGTTTACCCGAGGCGGTCCAAGAGACCCAGTACTTC. Translating gives CASSLPEAVQETQYF.

This clonotype showed up just once. The chain has TRBV5-1 and TRBJ2-1, with 10 bases aligning to TRBD2. The CDR3 length is 14 residues. Germline V gene sequence: CDR1 SGHRS, CDR2 YFSETQ. V was pared by 5 bases and J by 5 bases, with 4 bases of the junction left unmatched. In nucleotides, the CDR3 is TGCGCCAGCAGGATACTAGCGGGACACAATGAGCAGTTCTTC. It specifies CASRILAGHNEQFF.

The chain is built from TRBV20-1 and TRBJ2-2; tentative D call: TRBD2 (6 bases). Trimming pared 0 bases from V and 2 bases from J, leaving 19 bases between. The CDR3 sequence is 18 residues long. Looked up from germline, CDR1 is DFQATT and CDR2 is SNEGSKA (reference sequence). Here the CDR3 DNA reads TGCAGTGCTAGAGATATTTTGGGCGGCGGGACTAACACCGGGGAGCTGTTTTTT. Amino acids: CSARDILGGGTNTGELFF.

This clonotype came up a few times. CDR3 sequence (DNA): TGTGCCAGTAGTATAGGGGCCCGGCACTATGGCTACACCTTC. Translation gives CASSIGARHYGYTF. The rearrangement joins TRBV19 to TRBJ1-2; D gene ambiguous. There are 14 residues in the CDR3. Germline V gene data show CDR1 as LNHDA and CDR2 as SQIVND (reference sequence). V dropped 1 base and J dropped 3 bases, with 9 bases sitting between them.

This clonotype was counted once. This sequence joins TRBV20-1 and TRBJ2-3; 11 nucleotides match TRBD2. V was pared by 3 bases and J by 3 bases, with 5 bases of the junction left unmatched. Germline CDR1 DFQATT, CDR2 SNEGSKA (reference sequence). There are 15 residues in the CDR3. Written as DNA, the CDR3 is TGCAGTGCTAGCCCACTAGCGGGAGTTACAGATACGCAGTATTTT. This translates into CSASPLAGVTDTQYF.

This chain links TRBV6-2 or TRBV6-3 with TRBJ1-3, with TRBD1 identical over 7 bases. Germline V gene lookup returns CDR1 MNHEY and CDR2 SVGEGT. CDR3 length equals 15 residues. V lost 6 bases to trimming and J lost 4 bases; unmatched junction nucleotides: 9. CDR3 in DNA: TGTGCCAGCAGGAGAACAGGGGTCTACGGAAACACCATATATTTT. Encoded protein: CASRRTGVYGNTIYF.

The V call is TRBV12-3 or TRBV12-4, the J call TRBJ2-2; D possibly corresponds to TRBD1 (6 bases). The ends were cut back, 6 bases at V and 5 bases at J, with 13 bases in the middle. The CDR3 is 14 amino acids. CDR3 in DNA: TGTGCCAGCAGGCCACAGGGTTGGACCGGGGAGCTGTTTTTT. This translates into CASRPQGWTGELFF.

This clonotype was detected only a few times. The chain employs TRBV6-2 or TRBV6-3 and TRBJ1-1; no clear D gene. The CDR3 loop spans 16 amino acids. The V gene lost 0 bases and the J gene lost 2 bases, with 13 bases spanning the gap. Germline V gives CDR1 MNHEY, CDR2 SVGEGT. The chain's CDR3 is CASSYSSLRSNTEAFF. CDR3 DNA: TGTGCCAGCAGTTACTCGAGTTTGCGCAGCAACACTGAAGCTTTCTTT.